This TCR beta chain was captured by sequencing in a study of blood T cells in healthy people across ages. The wider study: Per two T cells, about one barcoded beta molecule was captured through template switching. General observations from the study: Measured against age, TCR beta diversity per million T cells decreased in a roughly linear manner. Both naive CD4+ cell counts and diversity were greater in long-lived donors than in aged donors.

Combining a sample-barcoded 5' primer with a J-beta primer mix, a second PCR ran for about 7 to 11 cycles. Every single cDNA molecule received a tag from a template-switch adaptor with 12 random nucleotides. TCRdb re-analysed the 5' RACE reads in MiXCR, keeping a single row per CDR3 protein. The sample has about 800,000 distinct CDR3 sequences, roughly 64% seen once; the top ten hold 20% to 25%. Germline lookup yields CDR1 DFQATT and CDR2 SNEGSKA (reference sequence). Trimming removed 6 bases from V and 4 bases from J; junction bases left unmatched: 21. The CDR3 runs to 18 residues. In the case of this clonotype: What it binds is unknown.

The receptor was derived from a man aged 25 to 45 in good health. The rearrangement joins TRBV20-1 to TRBJ2-7, with 10 bases aligning to TRBD1. The sequencing input was blood. CDR3 nucleotides: TGCAGTGCGATTGACAGGGGGCGTCGGGCAGGAATGATATACGAGCAGTACTTC. The encoded protein is CSAIDRGRRAGMIYEQYF.